A selection of T cell receptor beta chains follows, all from one sample in a study of radiotherapy plus CTLA-4 blockade in lung cancer. TCRdb keeps only in-frame clones here, not all; method: immunoSEQ multiplex PCR. Of under 70,000 clones listed, 60% to 85% were seen once; the top ten hold about 4.2%. The specimen comprised peripheral blood, sampled from a patient treated with radiotherapy plus ipilimumab. The receptor set was obtained from a human donor with non-small cell lung cancer who had a complete response to radiotherapy plus ipilimumab. Both conserved end residues are part of each CDR3. Each record gives: D gene, J gene, clone size, V gene, CDR3 DNA, CDR3 protein. D genes are given only for firm matches. Size tells how often a clone was seen (once, few, many) or the class of an expanded clone, and some rows leave it out.

D gene: .; J gene: TRBJ2-5; clone size: .; V gene: TRBV11-3; CDR3 DNA: TGTGCCAGCAGCTTGGGTTCCGAGACCCAGTACTTC; CDR3 protein: CASSLGSETQYF
D gene: .; J gene: TRBJ1-5; clone size: few; V gene: TRBV5-1; CDR3 DNA: TGCGCCAGCAGCTTGTATCAGGGCCAGCCCCAGCATTTT; CDR3 protein: CASSLYQGQPQHF
D gene: TRBD1; J gene: TRBJ2-7; clone size: .; V gene: TRBV13; CDR3 DNA: TGTGCCAGCAGCCCCAGGGACAGGAGAAGCTCCTACGAGCAGTACTTC; CDR3 protein: CASSPRDRRSSYEQYF
D gene: .; J gene: TRBJ2-2; clone size: .; V gene: TRBV19; CDR3 DNA: TGTGCCAGTAGTTTCGGGGTTCTACTCACCGGGGAGCTGTTTTTT; CDR3 protein: CASSFGVLLTGELFF
D gene: .; J gene: TRBJ1-5; clone size: .; V gene: TRBV5-6; CDR3 DNA: TGTGCCAGCAGCTTGCCAGGAAGCAATCAGCCCCAGCATTTT; CDR3 protein: CASSLPGSNQPQHF
D gene: .; J gene: TRBJ2-3; clone size: few; V gene: TRBV7-8; CDR3 DNA: TGTGCCAGCGCTTTTCGGGCCTACTACACAGATACGCAGTATTTT; CDR3 protein: CASAFRAYYTDTQYF
D gene: .; J gene: TRBJ1-1; clone size: .; V gene: TRBV6-1; CDR3 DNA: TGTGCCAGCAGTGAAGGGGGGGCGCAGAATGGTGAAGCTTTCTTT; CDR3 protein: CASSEGGAQNGEAFF
D gene: .; J gene: TRBJ1-5; clone size: .; V gene: TRBV19; CDR3 DNA: TGTGCCAGTAGAACTGGGGGCAGGCAAAGCAATCAGCCCCAGCATTTT; CDR3 protein: CASRTGGRQSNQPQHF
D gene: .; J gene: TRBJ2-7; clone size: .; V gene: TRBV20-1; CDR3 DNA: TGCAGTGCCAGGGGAGGCGGGGAGCAGTACTTC; CDR3 protein: CSARGGGEQYF
D gene: TRBD2; J gene: TRBJ2-1; clone size: .; V gene: TRBV7-7; CDR3 DNA: TGTGCTAGCAGCTTAGGTAGCGGGGGTGCTTCGGACTACAATGAGCAGTTCTTC; CDR3 protein: CASSLGSGGASDYNEQFF
D gene: .; J gene: TRBJ2-3; clone size: .; V gene: TRBV19; CDR3 DNA: TGTGCCAGTAGTTCCCGAGGGCTCACAGATACGCAGTATTTT; CDR3 protein: CASSSRGLTDTQYF
D gene: .; J gene: TRBJ2-3; clone size: once; V gene: TRBV14; CDR3 DNA: TGTGCCAGCAGCCGGTACAGGGATTCAGATACGCAGTATTTT; CDR3 protein: CASSRYRDSDTQYF
D gene: TRBD1; J gene: TRBJ1-5; clone size: .; V gene: TRBV6-5; CDR3 DNA: TGTGCCAGCAGCCGACAGGGGAGCAATCAGCCCCAGCATTTT; CDR3 protein: CASSRQGSNQPQHF
D gene: .; J gene: TRBJ2-5; clone size: .; V gene: TRBV15; CDR3 DNA: TGTGCCACCAGCAGAGATCTCGGGAGACAAGAGACCCAGTACTTC; CDR3 protein: CATSRDLGRQETQYF
D gene: .; J gene: TRBJ1-5; clone size: .; V gene: TRBV7-2; CDR3 DNA: TGTGCCAGCAGCCCCACGAGGGGCGTCAATCAGCCCCAGCATTTT; CDR3 protein: CASSPTRGVNQPQHF